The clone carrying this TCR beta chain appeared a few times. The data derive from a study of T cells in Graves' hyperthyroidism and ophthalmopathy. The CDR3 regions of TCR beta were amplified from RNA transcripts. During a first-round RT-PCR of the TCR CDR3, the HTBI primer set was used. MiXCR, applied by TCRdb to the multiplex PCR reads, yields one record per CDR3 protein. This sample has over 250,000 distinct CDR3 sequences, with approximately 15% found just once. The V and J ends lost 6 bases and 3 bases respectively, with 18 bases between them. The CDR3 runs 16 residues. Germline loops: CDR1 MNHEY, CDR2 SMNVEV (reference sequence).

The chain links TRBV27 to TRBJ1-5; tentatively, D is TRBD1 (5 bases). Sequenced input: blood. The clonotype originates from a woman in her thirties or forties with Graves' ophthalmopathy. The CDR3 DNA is TGTGCCAGCAGCTGTAAACAGGATCGGGTCAATCAGCCCCAGCATTTT. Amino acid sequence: CASSCKQDRVNQPQHF.